This TCR beta chain stems from a study of T cells after yellow fever vaccination. Study-wide results and caveats: Once the booster was given, most primary-vaccination clones reappeared, at around 96% for CD4 and roughly 85% for CD8. Contaminating bulk clonotypes could be abundant in FACS-sorted repertoires.

V was shortened by 6 bases and J by 3 bases, with 5 bases between the two germline ends. CDR3 length: 11 residues. This clonotype was counted many times. What it binds is not known. The 5'RACE template-switching step produced TCR cDNA and added a universal primer site and UMIs. MiXCR was run by TCRdb on the 5' RACE reads, yielding one entry per CDR3 protein. Of some 160,000 distinct CDR3 sequences listed, around 9.3% are singletons. This TCR was sampled from a man younger than 35 who received the YFV17D yellow fever vaccine. J is TRBJ2-5 and V is TRBV12-3 or TRBV12-4; no clear D gene. The sequencing here drew on CD8+ T cells sorted from PBMCs, taken 45 days after the yellow fever booster vaccination. Here the CDR3 DNA reads TGTGCCAGCAGCCTCAAAGAGACCCAGTACTTC. Amino acids: CASSLKETQYF.